This T cell receptor (beta chain) appears in the sequencing data of a study of CD8 T cells in Susac syndrome. Random-hexamer reverse transcription was applied to roughly 0.45 to 1 ug RNA. TCRdb re-derived calls from the immunoSEQ multiplex PCR reads in MiXCR, one entry per CDR3 protein. This table has just over 300,000 distinct CDR3 sequences, approximately 90% appearing once. V dropped 6 bases and J dropped 8 bases, with 17 bases sitting between them. CDR1 and CDR2 from the germline V gene are MDHEN and SYDVKM. CDR3 length: 14 amino acids. Sequenced sample: CD4+ T cells from PBMCs. The chain uses TRBV28 and TRBJ2-1, with D unresolved. This receptor was taken from a human donor with multiple sclerosis. This chain's CDR3 is CASSHPRCPYEQFF. In DNA form, the CDR3 reads TGTGCCAGCAGCCACCCGAGATGTCCCTATGAGCAGTTCTTC.